The present entry profiles one T cell receptor beta chain with its context. Its antigen is not known. The data are from a study of OX40 agonist ivuxolimab in advanced cancers. TCRdb's table, derived via immunoSEQ multiplex PCR, lists solely in-frame clones and lacks some. The repertoire holds roughly 100,000 clones, with about 92% as singletons. Germline CDR1 is SGHNT and CDR2 is YENEEA. Deletions cut 5 bases from V and 6 bases from J, with 13 bases between. CDR3 length: 14 residues. Study-wide findings and caveats: Within 6 weeks, CD4+ and CD8+ blood T cells expanded clonally at 0.1 to 3.0 mg/kg. On average, CD8+ T cells showed a greater number of expanded clones than CD4+.

The rearrangement uses TRBV11-3 and TRBJ2-2; D possibly corresponds to TRBD2 (5 bases). The receptor was derived from an adult with an advanced solid tumor such as melanoma, head and neck, liver or kidney cancer. Sequenced here: CD4+ or CD8+ T cells sorted from blood, sampled in a trial of the OX40 agonist ivuxolimab. The CDR3 protein is CASSPRASPGELFF. CDR3 in DNA: TGTGCCAGCAGCCCCCGGGCTAGCCCCGGGGAGCTGTTTTTT.